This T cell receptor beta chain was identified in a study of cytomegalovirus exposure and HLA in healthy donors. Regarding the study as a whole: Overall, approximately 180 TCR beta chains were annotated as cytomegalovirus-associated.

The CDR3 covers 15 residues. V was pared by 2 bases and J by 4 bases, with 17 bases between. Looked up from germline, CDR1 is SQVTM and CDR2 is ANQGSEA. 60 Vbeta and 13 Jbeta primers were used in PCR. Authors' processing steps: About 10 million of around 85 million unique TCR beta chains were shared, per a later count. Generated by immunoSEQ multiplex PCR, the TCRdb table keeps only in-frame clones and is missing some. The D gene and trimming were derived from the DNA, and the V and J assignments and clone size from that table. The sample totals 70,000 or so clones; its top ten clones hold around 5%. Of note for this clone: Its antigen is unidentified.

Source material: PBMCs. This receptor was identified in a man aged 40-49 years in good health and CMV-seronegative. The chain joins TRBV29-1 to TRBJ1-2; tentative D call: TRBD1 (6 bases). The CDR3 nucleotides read TGCAGCGTTGAACTAGGGAACAGGGCAATCTATGGCTACACCTTC. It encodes CSVELGNRAIYGYTF.